This T cell receptor beta chain appears in the sequencing data of a study of cytomegalovirus exposure and HLA in healthy donors. Researchers ran the PCR with 60 Vbeta and 13 Jbeta primers. The protocol was immunoSEQ multiplex PCR, while the TCRdb copy is restricted to in-frame clones and leaves out a portion. The sample lists tens of thousands of clones; about 71% were seen once. V was pared by 2 bases and J by 5 bases, with 3 bases of the junction left unmatched. CDR3 length: 15 residues. The germline gives CDR1 SGHTA, CDR2 FQGNSA. As to this clone: Its matching antigen is unknown. Other nucleotide sequences in the sample specify the same CDR3.

Study-level points and caveats: Looking again later, the authors saw that most CMV-associated TCR beta chains seemed HLA-restricted. Roughly uniform sequencing depth across donors was assumed, possibly incorrectly.

The sequencing input was PBMCs. The rearrangement joins TRBV7-2 to TRBJ2-3; the match to TRBD2 covers 11 bases. The sequence was obtained from a woman between 45 and 60 years old in good health and CMV-seropositive. The CDR3 DNA sequence: TGTGCCAGCAGCTTAATCCTAGCGGGAGGAGATACGCAGTATTTT. Protein sequence: CASSLILAGGDTQYF.